The 13 T cell receptor beta chains presented below share a single source sample, sequenced in a study of CD8 T cells in Susac syndrome (dated by TCRdb to the late 2010s). Receptor amplification or capture employed the immunoSEQ multiplex PCR assay. RNA was extracted with the RNeasy kit and about 0.5 to 1 ug was reverse transcribed using random hexamers. TCRdb reprocessed the public reads (quality trimming at Q25 with fastp, clone calling with MiXCR) and kept in-frame beta chains. Merged by CDR3 protein, the rows form single entries marked with the most common genes and DNA. The sample profile shows approximately 300,000 distinct CDR3 sequences; about nine tenths of them were found once. The top ten hold approximately 0.18% of the sample. Input material: CD8+ T cells from PBMCs. These receptors all come from a human donor with multiple sclerosis.

V usage is TRBV20-1 and J usage is TRBJ2-1, with D possibly TRBD2 on 6 matching bases. The V end lost 3 bases, the J end lost 1 base, and 16 bases lay between the germline ends. Per the germline V gene, CDR1 is DFQATT and CDR2 is SNEGSKA (reference sequence). This CDR3 has 16 residues. This CDR3 is CSASRRWEASYNEQFF. DNA of the CDR3: TGCAGTGCTAGTCGTAGGTGGGAGGCTTCCTACAATGAGCAGTTCTTC.

The chain carries TRBV4-1 and TRBJ2-7, with TRBD1 identical over 10 bases. This CDR3 has 15 residues. Germline CDR1 reads MGHRA; CDR2 reads YSYEKL. Trimming removed 0 bases from V and 5 bases from J; junction bases left unmatched: 4. CDR3 DNA sequence: TGCGCCAGCAGCCAAGATAAGACAGGGGGCCACGAGCAGTACTTC. It translates to CASSQDKTGGHEQYF.

The chain recombines TRBV2 with TRBJ2-7; 8 nucleotides align to TRBD2. V was pared by 0 bases and J by 2 bases, with 3 bases of the junction left unmatched. The CDR3 has 15 residues. CDR1 and CDR2 from the germline V gene are SNHLY and FYNNEI. The CDR3 reads CASSEAAGGAYEQYF. The CDR3 DNA follows: TGTGCCAGCAGTGAAGCGGCGGGGGGAGCCTACGAGCAGTACTTC.

This chain joins TRBV23-1 and TRBJ1-1, with unresolved D. TRBV23-1 is filed as an ORF, its function uncertain. CDR3 length: 18 residues. Trimming took off 0 bases at V and 1 base at J, with 18 bases between the two ends. Written as DNA, the CDR3 is TGCGCCAGCAGTCAATCGAGAAGGCTATACCCCTCGAACACTGAAGCTTTCTTT. Amino acid sequence: CASSQSRRLYPSNTEAFF.

The rearrangement links TRBV19 to TRBJ2-1, with D unresolved. The V end lost 1 base, the J end lost 2 bases, and 9 bases lay between the germline ends. Germline CDR1 is LNHDA and CDR2 is SQIVND (reference sequence). The CDR3 length is 15 residues. CDR3 region: CASSIGGPTYNEQFF. CDR3 nucleotide sequence: TGTGCCAGTAGTATAGGGGGTCCAACCTACAATGAGCAGTTCTTC.

The chain employs TRBV20-1 and TRBJ2-2, with TRBD1 matching over 7 bases. This CDR3 is built from 15 residues. Losses at the gene ends were 4 bases for V and 4 bases for J; bases not matched to a gene: 9. CDR1 is DFQATT and CDR2 is SNEGSKA in the germline V gene (reference sequence). The DNA of the CDR3 is TGCAGTGCTAACAGGGGACCCTCAATCACCGGGGAGCTGTTTTTT. Translation: CSANRGPSITGELFF.

This chain joins TRBV3-1 and TRBJ2-7; TRBD1 agrees at 9 bases. The ends lost 4 bases at V and 0 bases at J; junction bases unmatched: 4. The CDR3 runs 15 residues. From germline, CDR1 is LGHDT and CDR2 YNNKEL (reference sequence). The CDR3 region is CASSLGTGTSYEQYF. CDR3 DNA sequence: TGTGCCAGCAGCCTTGGGACAGGGACCTCCTACGAGCAGTACTTC.

The table lists this clonotype with a few counts. V is TRBV2 and J is TRBJ2-7; 7 positions match TRBD2. Germline CDR1 reads SNHLY; CDR2 reads FYNNEI. J was trimmed by 3 bases and V by 4 bases; bases with no gene match: 3. The CDR3 consists of 13 residues. CDR3 nucleotides: TGTGCCAGCAGTGGACTAGCCGGCTACGAGCAGTACTTC. Encoded protein: CASSGLAGYEQYF. The whole variable domain, remainder taken from reference TRBV2 and TRBJ2-7, is EPEVTQTPSHQVTQMGQEVILRCVPISNHLYFYWYRQILGQKVEFLVSFYNNEISEKSEIFDDQFSVERPDGSNFTLKIRSTKLEDSAMYFCASSGLAGYEQYFGPGTRLTVT.

The chain has TRBV20-1 and TRBJ2-1; no clear D gene. This CDR3 is built from 14 residues. Germline V lookup: CDR1 DFQATT, CDR2 SNEGSKA (reference sequence). V lost 0 bases and J lost 4, with 10 bases in between. The CDR3 sequence: CSARDRTKYNEQFF. CDR3 DNA: TGCAGTGCTAGAGACAGGACCAAGTACAATGAGCAGTTCTTC.

This chain links TRBV6-5 with TRBJ1-2; D remains unclear. Germline V CDR1 and CDR2: MNHEY, SVGAGI. The length of the CDR3 is 17 residues. The germline V and J ends were trimmed by 0 bases and 2 bases, with 16 bases remaining between them. As DNA, the CDR3 is TGTGCCAGCAGTTACTCGTCCCAGAATATACTAAACTATGGCTACACCTTC. This codes for CASSYSSQNILNYGYTF.

The rearrangement joins TRBV28 to TRBJ2-1, with TRBD2 identical over 7 bases. J was trimmed by 0 bases and V by 8 bases; bases with no gene match: 7. Germline CDR1 reads MDHEN; CDR2 reads SYDVKM. The CDR3 length is 15 residues. CDR3 nucleotides: TGTGCCAGCGGGAGCGGGGCTACCTCCTACAATGAGCAGTTCTTC. Protein: CASGSGATSYNEQFF.

CDR3 sequence: CASSSDRETYEQYF. The CDR3 DNA reads TGTGCCAGCAGTTCAGACAGGGAAACCTACGAGCAGTACTTC. The chain carries TRBV6-6 and TRBJ2-7, with 7 bases lining up with TRBD1. Per germline, CDR1 MNHNY and CDR2 SVGAGI (reference sequence). V was pared by 4 bases and J by 2 bases, with 5 bases of the junction left unmatched. This CDR3 has 14 residues.

This rearrangement joins TRBV20-1 to TRBJ2-6, with a tentative D call TRBD1 (5 bases). V was pared by 3 bases and J by 0 bases, with 15 bases between. This CDR3 has 17 amino acids. The germline V gene encodes CDR1 DFQATT and CDR2 SNEGSKA (reference sequence). CDR3 sequence: CSARDIHPPSGANVLTF. In DNA form, the CDR3 reads TGCAGTGCTAGGGACATACACCCCCCCTCTGGGGCCAACGTCCTGACTTTC.